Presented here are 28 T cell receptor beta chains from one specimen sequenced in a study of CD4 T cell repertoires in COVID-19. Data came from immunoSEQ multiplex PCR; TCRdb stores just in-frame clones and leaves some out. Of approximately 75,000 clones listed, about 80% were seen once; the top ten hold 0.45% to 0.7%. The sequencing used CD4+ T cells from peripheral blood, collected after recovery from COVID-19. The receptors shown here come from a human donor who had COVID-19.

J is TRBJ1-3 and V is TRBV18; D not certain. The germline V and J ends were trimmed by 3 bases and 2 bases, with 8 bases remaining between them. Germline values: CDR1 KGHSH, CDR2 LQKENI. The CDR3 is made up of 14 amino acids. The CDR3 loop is CASSPAGPGNTIYF. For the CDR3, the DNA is TGTGCCAGCTCACCGGCCGGGCCTGGAAACACCATATATTTT.

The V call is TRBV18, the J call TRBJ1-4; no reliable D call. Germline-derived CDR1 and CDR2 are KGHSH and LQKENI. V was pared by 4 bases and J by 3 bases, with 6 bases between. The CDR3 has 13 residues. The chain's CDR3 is CASSRSANEKLFF. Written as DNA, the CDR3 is TGTGCCAGCTCACGGTCAGCTAATGAAAAACTGTTTTTT.

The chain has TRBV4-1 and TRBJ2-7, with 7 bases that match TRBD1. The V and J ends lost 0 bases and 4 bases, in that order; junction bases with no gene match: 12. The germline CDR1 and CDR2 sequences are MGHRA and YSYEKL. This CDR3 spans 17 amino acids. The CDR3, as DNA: TGCGCCAGCAGCCAAGAAAATCTATCAGGGGGTGGGTACGAGCAGTACTTC. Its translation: CASSQENLSGGGYEQYF.

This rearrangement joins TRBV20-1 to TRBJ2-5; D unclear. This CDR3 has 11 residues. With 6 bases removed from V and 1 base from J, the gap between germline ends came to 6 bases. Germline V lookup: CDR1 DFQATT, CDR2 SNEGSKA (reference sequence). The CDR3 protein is CSAQFQETQYF. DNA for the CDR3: TGCAGTGCGCAATTCCAAGAGACCCAGTACTTC.

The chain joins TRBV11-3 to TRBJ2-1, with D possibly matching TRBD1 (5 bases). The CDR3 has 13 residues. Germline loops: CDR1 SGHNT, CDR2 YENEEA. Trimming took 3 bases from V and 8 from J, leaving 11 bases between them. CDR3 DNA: TGTGCCAGCAGCTTGGGCCTCAGGGATGAGCAGTTCTTC. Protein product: CASSLGLRDEQFF.

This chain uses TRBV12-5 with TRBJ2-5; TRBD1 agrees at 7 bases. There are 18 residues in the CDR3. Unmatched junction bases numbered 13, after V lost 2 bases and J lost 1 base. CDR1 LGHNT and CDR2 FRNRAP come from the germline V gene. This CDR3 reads CASGLTRQGEAFQETQYF. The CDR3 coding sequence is TGTGCTAGTGGTTTGACCAGGCAGGGGGAAGCGTTCCAAGAGACCCAGTACTTC.

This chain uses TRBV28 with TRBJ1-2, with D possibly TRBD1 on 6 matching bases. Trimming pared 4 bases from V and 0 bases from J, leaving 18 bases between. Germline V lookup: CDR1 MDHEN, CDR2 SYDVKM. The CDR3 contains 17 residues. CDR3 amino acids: CASSWGPRGQANYGYTF. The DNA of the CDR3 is TGTGCCAGCAGTTGGGGACCTCGGGGGCAGGCTAACTATGGCTACACCTTC.

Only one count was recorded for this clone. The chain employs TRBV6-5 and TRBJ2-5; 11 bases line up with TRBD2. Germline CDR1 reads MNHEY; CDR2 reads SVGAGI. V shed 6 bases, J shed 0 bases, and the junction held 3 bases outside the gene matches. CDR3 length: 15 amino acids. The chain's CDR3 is CASRPTSGDQETQYF. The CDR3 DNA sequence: TGTGCCAGCAGACCGACTAGCGGGGACCAAGAGACCCAGTACTTC.

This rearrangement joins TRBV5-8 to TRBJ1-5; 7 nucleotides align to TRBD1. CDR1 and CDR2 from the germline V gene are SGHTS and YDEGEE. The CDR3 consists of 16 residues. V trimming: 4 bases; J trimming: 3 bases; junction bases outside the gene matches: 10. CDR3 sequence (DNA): TGTGCCAGCAGCGCAACAGGGGATAGCTACAATCAGCCCCAGCATTTT. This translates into CASSATGDSYNQPQHF.

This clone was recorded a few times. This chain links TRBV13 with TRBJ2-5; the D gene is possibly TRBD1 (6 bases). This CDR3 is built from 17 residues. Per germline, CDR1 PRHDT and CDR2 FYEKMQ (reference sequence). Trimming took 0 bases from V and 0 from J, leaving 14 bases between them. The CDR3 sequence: CASSLGPLRDNQETQYF. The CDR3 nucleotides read TGTGCCAGCAGCTTAGGACCCCTCCGGGACAACCAAGAGACCCAGTACTTC.

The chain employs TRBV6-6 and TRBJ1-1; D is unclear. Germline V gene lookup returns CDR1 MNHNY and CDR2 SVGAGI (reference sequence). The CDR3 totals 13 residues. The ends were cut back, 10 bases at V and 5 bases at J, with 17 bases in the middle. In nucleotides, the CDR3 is TGTGCCACCCGCATAGGTGGTAGGACTGAAGCTTTCTTT. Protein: CATRIGGRTEAFF.

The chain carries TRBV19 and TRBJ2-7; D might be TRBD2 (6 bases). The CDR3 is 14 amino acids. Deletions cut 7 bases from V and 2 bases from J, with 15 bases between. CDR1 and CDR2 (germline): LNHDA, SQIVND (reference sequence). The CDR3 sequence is CASTNPGGTYEQYF. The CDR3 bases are TGTGCCAGTACCAACCCGGGCGGGACCTACGAGCAGTACTTC. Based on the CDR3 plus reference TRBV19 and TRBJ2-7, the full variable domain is DGGITQSPKYLFRKEGQNVTLSCEQNLNHDAMYWYRQDPGQGLRLIYYSQIVNDFQKGDIAEGYSVSREKKESFPLTVTSAQKNPTAFYLCASTNPGGTYEQYFGPGTRLTVT.

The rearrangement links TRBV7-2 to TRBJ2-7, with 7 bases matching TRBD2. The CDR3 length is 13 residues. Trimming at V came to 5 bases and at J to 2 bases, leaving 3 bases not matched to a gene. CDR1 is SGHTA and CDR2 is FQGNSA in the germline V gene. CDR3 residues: CASSPGGTYEQYF. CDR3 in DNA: TGTGCCAGCAGCCCCGGGGGGACCTACGAGCAGTACTTC. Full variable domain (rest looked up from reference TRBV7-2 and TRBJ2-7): GAGVSQSPSNKVTEKGKDVELRCDPISGHTALYWYRQSLGQGLEFLIYFQGNSAPDKSGLPSDRFSAERTGGSVSTLTIQRTQQEDSAVYLCASSPGGTYEQYFGPGTRLTVT.

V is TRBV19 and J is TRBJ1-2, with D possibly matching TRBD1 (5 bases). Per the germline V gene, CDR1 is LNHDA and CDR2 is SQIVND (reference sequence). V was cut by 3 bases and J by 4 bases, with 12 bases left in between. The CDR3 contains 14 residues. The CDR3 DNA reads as TGTGCCAGTAGTATCCCTTCCGGGACCTATGGCTACACCTTC. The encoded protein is CASSIPSGTYGYTF.

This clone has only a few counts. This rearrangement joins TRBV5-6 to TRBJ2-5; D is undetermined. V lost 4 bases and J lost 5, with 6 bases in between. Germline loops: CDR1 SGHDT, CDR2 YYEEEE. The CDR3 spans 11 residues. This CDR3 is CASSGRETQYF. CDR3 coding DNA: TGTGCCAGCAGCGGTAGGGAGACCCAGTACTTC. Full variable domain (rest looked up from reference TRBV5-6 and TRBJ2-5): DAGVTQSPTHLIKTRGQQVTLRCSPKSGHDTVSWYQQALGQGPQFIFQYYEEEERQRGNFPDRFSGHQFPNYSSELNVNALLLGDSALYLCASSGRETQYFGPGTRLLVL.

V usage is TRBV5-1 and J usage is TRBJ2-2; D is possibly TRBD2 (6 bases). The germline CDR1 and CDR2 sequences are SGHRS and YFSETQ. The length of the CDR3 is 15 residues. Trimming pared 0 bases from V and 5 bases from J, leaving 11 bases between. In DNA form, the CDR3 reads TGCGCCAGCAGCTTGGAAGGTCGGGGGACCGGGGAGCTGTTTTTT. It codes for CASSLEGRGTGELFF. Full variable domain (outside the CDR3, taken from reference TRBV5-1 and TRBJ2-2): KAGVTQTPRYLIKTRGQQVTLSCSPISGHRSVSWYQQTPGQGLQFLFEYFSETQRNKGNFPGRFSGRQFSNSRSEMNVSTLELGDSALYLCASSLEGRGTGELFFGEGSRLTVL.

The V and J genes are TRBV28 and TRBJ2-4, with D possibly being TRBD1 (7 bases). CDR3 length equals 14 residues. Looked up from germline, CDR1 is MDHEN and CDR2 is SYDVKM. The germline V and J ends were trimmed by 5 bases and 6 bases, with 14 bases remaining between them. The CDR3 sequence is CASSVGQGGNIQYF. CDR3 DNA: TGTGCCAGCAGTGTGGGGCAGGGGGGAAACATTCAGTACTTC.

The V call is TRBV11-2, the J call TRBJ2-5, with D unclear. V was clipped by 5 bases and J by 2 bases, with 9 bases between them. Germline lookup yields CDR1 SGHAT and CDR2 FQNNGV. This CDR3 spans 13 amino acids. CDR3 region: CASSLNSQETQYF. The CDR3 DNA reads TGTGCCAGCAGCCTGAACTCTCAAGAGACCCAGTACTTC. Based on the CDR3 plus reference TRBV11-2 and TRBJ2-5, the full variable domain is EAGVAQSPRYKIIEKRQSVAFWCNPISGHATLYWYQQILGQGPKLLIQFQNNGVVDDSQLPKDRFSAERLKGVDSTLKIQPAKLEDSAVYLCASSLNSQETQYFGPGTRLLVL.

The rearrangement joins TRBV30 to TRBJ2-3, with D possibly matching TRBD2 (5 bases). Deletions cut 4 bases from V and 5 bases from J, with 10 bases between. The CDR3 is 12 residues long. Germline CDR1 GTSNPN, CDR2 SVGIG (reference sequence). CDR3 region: CAWTASGDTQYF. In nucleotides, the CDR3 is TGTGCCTGGACTGCCAGCGGAGATACGCAGTATTTT.

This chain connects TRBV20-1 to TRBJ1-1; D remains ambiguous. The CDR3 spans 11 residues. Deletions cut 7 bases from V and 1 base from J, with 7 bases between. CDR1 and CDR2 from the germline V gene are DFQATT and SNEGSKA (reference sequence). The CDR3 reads CSVGPNTEAFF. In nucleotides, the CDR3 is TGCAGTGTAGGGCCGAACACTGAAGCTTTCTTT.

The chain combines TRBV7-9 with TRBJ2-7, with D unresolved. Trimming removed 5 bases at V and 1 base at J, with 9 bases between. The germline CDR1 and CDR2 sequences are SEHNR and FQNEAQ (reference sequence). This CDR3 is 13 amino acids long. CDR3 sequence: CASSHTNSYEQYF. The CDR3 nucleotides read TGTGCCAGCAGCCATACGAATTCCTACGAGCAGTACTTC.

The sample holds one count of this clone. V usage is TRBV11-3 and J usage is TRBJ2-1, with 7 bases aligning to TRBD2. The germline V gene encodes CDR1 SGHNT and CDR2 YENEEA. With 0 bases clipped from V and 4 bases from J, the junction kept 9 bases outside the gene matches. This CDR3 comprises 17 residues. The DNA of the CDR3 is TGTGCCAGCAGCTTAGATCGGACTAGAGGGGCTTACAATGAGCAGTTCTTC. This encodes CASSLDRTRGAYNEQFF.

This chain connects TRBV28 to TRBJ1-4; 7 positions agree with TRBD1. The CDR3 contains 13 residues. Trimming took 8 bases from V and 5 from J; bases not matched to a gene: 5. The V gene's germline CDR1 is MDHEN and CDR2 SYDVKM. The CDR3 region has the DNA TGTGCCAGCCGGGACAGACAAAATGAAAAACTGTTTTTT. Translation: CASRDRQNEKLFF.

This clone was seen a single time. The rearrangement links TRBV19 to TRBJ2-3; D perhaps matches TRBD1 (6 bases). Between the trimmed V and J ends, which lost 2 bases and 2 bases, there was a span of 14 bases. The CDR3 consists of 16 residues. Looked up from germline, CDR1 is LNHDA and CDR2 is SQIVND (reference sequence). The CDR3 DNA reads TGTGCCAGTAGTATAACGACTGGGGGCAACACAGATACGCAGTATTTT. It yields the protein CASSITTGGNTDTQYF.

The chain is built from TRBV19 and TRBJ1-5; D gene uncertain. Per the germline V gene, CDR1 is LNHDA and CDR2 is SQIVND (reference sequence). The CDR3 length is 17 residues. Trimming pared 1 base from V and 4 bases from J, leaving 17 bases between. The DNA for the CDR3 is TGTGCCAGTAGTATAGGGTGGAGACACTCTTCAAATCAGCCCCAGCATTTT. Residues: CASSIGWRHSSNQPQHF.

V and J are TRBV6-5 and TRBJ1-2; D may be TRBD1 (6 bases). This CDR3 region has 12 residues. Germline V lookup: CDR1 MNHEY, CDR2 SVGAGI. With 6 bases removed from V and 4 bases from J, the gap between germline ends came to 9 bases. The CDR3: CASRQDSYGYTF. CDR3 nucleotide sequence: TGTGCCAGCAGACAGGACAGCTATGGCTACACCTTC.

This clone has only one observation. The CDR3 nucleotides are TGTGCCACCAGCCTCCTTAGCGCCTCCTACGAGCAGTACTTC. This translates into CATSLLSASYEQYF. The chain employs TRBV15 and TRBJ2-7, with D perhaps TRBD2 (5 bases). Trimming took off 5 bases at V and 0 bases at J, with 11 bases between the two ends. In germline, CDR1 is LNHNV, CDR2 YYDKDF (reference sequence). This CDR3 comprises 14 residues. The full variable domain, completed using reference TRBV15 and TRBJ2-7, is DAMVIQNPRYQVTQFGKPVTLSCSQTLNHNVMYWYQQKSSQAPKLLFHYYDKDFNNEADTPDNFQSRRPNTSFCFLDIRSPGLGDTAMYLCATSLLSASYEQYFGPGTRLTVT.

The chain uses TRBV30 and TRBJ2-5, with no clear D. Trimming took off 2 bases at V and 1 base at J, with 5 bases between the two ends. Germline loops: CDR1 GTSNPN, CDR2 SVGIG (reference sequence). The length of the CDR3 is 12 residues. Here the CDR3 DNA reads TGTGCCTGGAGTAATACCCAAGAGACCCAGTACTTC. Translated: CAWSNTQETQYF. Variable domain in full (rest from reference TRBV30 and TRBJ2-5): SQTIHQWPATLVQPVGSPLSLECTVEGTSNPNLYWYRQAAGRGLQLLFYSVGIGQISSEVPQNLSASRPQDRQFILSSKKLLLSDSGFYLCAWSNTQETQYFGPGTRLLVL.